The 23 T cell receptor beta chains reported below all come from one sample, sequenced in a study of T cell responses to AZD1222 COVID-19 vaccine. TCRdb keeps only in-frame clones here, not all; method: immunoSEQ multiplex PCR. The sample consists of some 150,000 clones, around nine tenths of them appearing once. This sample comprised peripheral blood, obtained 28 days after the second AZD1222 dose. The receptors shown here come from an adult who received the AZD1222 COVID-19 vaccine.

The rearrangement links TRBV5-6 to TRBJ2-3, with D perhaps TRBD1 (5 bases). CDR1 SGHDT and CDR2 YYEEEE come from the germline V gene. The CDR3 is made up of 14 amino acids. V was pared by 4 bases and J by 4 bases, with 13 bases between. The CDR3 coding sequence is TGTGCCAGCAGCGGAACAGGACCACCAGATACGCAGTATTTT. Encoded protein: CASSGTGPPDTQYF.

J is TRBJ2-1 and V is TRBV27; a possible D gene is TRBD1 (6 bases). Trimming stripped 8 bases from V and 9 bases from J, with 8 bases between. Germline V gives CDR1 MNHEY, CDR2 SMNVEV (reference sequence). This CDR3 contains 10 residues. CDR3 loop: CASGTFEQFF. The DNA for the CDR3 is TGTGCCAGCGGGACATTTGAGCAGTTCTTC.

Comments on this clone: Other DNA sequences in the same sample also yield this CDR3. The CDR3 bases are TGTGCCAGCAGCTTGGGGACGGGGGATGAAGCTTTCTTT. Translating gives CASSLGTGDEAFF. The J gene is TRBJ1-1, the V gene TRBV5-6, with D possibly being TRBD1 (5 bases). CDR3 length equals 13 residues. Germline CDR1 SGHDT, CDR2 YYEEEE. V lost 0 bases and J lost 7, with 10 bases in between.

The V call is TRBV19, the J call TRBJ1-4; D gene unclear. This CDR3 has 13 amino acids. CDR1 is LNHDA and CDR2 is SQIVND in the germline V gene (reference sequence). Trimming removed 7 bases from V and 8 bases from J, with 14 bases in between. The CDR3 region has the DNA TGTGCCAGTACAGTGAGGGCTCGGGAAAAACTGTTTTTT. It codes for CASTVRAREKLFF.

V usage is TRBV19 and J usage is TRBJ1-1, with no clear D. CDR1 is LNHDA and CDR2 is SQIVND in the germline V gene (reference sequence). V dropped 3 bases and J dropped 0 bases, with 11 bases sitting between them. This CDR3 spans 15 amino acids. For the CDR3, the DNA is TGTGCCAGTAGTATTCCGGGAGGGATGAACACTGAAGCTTTCTTT. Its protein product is CASSIPGGMNTEAFF.

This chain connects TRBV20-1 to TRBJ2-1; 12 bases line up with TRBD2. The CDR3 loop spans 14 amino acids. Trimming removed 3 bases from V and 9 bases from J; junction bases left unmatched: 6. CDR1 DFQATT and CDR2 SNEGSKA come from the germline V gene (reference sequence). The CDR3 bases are TGCAGTGCTAGTAGGCCTAGCGGGAGGGTTGAGCAGTTCTTC. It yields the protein CSASRPSGRVEQFF.

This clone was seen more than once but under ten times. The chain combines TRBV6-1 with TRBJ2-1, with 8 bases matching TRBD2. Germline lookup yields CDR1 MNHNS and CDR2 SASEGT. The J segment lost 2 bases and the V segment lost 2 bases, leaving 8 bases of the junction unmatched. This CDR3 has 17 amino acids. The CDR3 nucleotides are TGTGCCAGCAGTGAAAGACTAGCGCGTCTAACCTACAATGAGCAGTTCTTC. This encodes CASSERLARLTYNEQFF.

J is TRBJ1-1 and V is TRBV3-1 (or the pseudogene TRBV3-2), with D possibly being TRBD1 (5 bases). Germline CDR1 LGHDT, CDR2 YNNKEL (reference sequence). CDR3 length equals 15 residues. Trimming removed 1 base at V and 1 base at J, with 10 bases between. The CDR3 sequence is CASSQGDRSNTEAFF. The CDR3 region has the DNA TGTGCCAGCAGCCAAGGTGACAGATCGAACACTGAAGCTTTCTTT.

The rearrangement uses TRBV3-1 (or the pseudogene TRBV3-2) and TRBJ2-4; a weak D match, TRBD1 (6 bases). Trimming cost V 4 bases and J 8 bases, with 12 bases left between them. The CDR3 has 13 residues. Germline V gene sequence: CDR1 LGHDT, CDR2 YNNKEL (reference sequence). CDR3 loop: CASSRQGPDIQYF. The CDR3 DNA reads TGTGCCAGCAGCCGGCAGGGGCCGGACATTCAGTACTTC.

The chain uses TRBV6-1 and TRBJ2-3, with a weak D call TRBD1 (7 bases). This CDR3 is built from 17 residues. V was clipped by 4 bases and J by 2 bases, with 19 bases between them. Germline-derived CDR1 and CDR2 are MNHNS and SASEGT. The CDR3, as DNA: TGTGCCAGCAGTGGGGGCCTTGGAGGGGGCCACACAGATACGCAGTATTTT. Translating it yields CASSGGLGGGHTDTQYF.

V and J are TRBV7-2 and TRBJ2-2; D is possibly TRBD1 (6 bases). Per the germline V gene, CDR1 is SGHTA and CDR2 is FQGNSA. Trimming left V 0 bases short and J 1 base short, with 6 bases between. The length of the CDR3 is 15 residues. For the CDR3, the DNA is TGTGCCAGCAGCTTAGCACAGGGGAACACCGGGGAGCTGTTTTTT. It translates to CASSLAQGNTGELFF.

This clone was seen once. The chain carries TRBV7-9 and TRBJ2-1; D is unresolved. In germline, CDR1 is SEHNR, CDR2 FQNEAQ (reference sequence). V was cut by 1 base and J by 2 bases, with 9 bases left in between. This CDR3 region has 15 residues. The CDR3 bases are TGTGCCAGCAGCTTAGAGGGTCGCCCCTACAATGAGCAGTTCTTC. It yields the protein CASSLEGRPYNEQFF.

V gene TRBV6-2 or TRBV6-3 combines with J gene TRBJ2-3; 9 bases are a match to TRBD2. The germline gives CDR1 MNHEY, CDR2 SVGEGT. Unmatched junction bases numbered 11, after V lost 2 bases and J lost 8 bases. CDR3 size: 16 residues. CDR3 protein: CASSYGVLAGNGTQYF. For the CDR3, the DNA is TGTGCCAGCAGTTACGGGGTCCTAGCGGGAAACGGTACGCAGTATTTT.

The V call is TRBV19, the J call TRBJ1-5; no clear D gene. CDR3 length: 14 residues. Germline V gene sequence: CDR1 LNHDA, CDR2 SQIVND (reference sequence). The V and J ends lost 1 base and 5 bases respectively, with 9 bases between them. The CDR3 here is CASSIAMSHQPQHF. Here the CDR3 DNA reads TGTGCCAGTAGTATAGCTATGTCTCATCAGCCCCAGCATTTT.

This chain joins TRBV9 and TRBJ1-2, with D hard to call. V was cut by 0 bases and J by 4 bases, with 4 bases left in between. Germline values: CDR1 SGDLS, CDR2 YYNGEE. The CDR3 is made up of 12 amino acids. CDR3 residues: CASSVAVYGYTF. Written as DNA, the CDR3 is TGTGCCAGCAGCGTAGCAGTCTATGGCTACACCTTC.

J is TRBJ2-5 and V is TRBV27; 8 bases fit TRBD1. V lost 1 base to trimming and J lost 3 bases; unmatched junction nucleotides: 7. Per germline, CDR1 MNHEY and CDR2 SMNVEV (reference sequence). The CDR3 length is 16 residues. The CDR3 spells CASSLFPDRGKETQYF. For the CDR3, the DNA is TGTGCCAGCAGTTTATTTCCAGACAGGGGCAAAGAGACCCAGTACTTC.

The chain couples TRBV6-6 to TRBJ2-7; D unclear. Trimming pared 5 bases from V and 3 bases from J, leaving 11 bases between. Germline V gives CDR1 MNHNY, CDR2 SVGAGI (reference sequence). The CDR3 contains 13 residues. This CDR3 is CASSLTTNYEQYF. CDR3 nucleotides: TGTGCCAGCAGTCTCACAACTAACTACGAGCAGTACTTC.

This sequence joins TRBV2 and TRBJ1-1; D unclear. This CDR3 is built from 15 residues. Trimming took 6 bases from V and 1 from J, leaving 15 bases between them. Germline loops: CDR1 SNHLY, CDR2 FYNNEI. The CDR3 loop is CASRRADRANTEAFF. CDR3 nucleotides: TGTGCCAGCAGAAGGGCCGACCGGGCGAACACTGAAGCTTTCTTT.

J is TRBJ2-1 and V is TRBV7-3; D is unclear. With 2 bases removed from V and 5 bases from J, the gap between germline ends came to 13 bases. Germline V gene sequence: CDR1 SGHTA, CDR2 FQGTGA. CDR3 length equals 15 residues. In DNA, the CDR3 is TGTGCCAGCAGCTTAGATCTTCTCCCCCACAATGAGCAGTTCTTC. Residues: CASSLDLLPHNEQFF. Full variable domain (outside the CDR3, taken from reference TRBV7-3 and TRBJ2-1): GAGVSQTPSNKVTEKGKYVELRCDPISGHTALYWYRQSLGQGPEFLIYFQGTGAADDSGLPNDRFFAVRPEGSVSTLKIQRTERGDSAVYLCASSLDLLPHNEQFFGPGTRLTVL.

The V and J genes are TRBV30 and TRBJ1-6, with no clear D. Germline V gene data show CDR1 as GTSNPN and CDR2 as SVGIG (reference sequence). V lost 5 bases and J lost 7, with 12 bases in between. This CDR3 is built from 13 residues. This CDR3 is CAWGRAVNSPLHF. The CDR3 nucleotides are TGTGCCTGGGGCCGGGCCGTCAATTCACCCCTCCACTTT.

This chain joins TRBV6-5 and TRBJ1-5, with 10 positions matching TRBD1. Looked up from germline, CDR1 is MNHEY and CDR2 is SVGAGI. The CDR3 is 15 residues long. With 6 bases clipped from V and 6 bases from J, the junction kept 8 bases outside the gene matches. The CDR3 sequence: CASRTGGAFPQPQHF. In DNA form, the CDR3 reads TGTGCCAGCAGGACAGGGGGCGCTTTCCCTCAGCCCCAGCATTTT.

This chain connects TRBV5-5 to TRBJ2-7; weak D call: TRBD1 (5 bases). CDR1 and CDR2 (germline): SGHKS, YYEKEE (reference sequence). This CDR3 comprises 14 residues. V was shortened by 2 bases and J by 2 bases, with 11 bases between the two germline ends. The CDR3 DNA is TGTGCCAGCAGCTTTACTACAGGCCCCTACGAGCAGTACTTC. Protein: CASSFTTGPYEQYF.

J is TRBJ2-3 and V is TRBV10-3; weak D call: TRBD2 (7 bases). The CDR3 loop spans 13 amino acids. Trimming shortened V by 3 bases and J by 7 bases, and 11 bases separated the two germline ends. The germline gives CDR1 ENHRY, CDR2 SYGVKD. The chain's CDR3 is CAISDGGANTQYF. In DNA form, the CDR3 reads TGTGCCATCAGTGATGGGGGGGCGAATACGCAGTATTTT.